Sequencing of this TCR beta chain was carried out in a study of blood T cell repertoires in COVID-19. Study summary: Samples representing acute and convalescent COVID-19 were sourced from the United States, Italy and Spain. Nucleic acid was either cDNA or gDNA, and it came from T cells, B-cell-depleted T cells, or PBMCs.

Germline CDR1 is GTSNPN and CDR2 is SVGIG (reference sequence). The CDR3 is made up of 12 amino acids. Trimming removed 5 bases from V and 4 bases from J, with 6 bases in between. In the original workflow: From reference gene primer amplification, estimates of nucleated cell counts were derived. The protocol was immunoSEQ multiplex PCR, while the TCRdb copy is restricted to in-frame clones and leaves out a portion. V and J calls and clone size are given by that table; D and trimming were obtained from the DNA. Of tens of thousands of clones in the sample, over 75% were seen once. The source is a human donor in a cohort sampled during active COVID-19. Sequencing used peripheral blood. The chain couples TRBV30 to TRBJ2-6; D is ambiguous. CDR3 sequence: CAWSSGANVLTF. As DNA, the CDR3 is TGTGCCTGGTCTTCCGGGGCCAACGTCCTGACTTTC.